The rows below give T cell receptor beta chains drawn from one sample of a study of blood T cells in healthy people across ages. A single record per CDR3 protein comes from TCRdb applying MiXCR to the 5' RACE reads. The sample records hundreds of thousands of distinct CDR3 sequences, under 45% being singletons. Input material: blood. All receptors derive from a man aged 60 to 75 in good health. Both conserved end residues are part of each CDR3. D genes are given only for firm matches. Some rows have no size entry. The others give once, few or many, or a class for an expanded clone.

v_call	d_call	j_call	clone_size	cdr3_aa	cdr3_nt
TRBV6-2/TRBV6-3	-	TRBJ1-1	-	CASSSGPEAFF	TGTGCCAGCAGTTCGGGCCCTGAAGCTTTCTTT
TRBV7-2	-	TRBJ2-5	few	CASSTRQSRETQYF	TGTGCCAGCAGCACCAGACAGAGCAGGGAGACCCAGTACTTC
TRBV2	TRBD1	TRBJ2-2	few	CASSRTGVGTGELFF	TGTGCCAGCAGTCGGACAGGGGTGGGCACCGGGGAGCTGTTTTTT
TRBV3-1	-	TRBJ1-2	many	CASSQGPSGSSYGYTF	TGTGCCAGCAGCCAAGGACCCTCCGGGAGCTCATATGGCTACACCTTC
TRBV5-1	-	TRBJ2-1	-	CASSLVLGENEQFF	TGCGCCAGCAGCTTGGTCTTGGGCGAGAATGAGCAGTTCTTC
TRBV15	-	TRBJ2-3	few	CATSRVGIRTSTDTQYF	TGTGCCACCAGCAGAGTCGGTATTCGAACTAGCACAGATACGCAGTATTTT
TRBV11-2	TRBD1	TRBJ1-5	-	CASRKGTGHNQPQHF	TGTGCCAGCAGAAAGGGGACAGGGCACAATCAGCCCCAGCATTTT
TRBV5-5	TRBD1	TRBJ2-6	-	CASSLGTGSGANVLTF	TGTGCCAGCAGCTTGGGGACAGGGTCTGGGGCCAACGTCCTGACTTTC
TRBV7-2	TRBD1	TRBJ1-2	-	CASSLAGQVGNGYTF	TGTGCCAGCAGCTTAGCCGGACAGGTTGGGAATGGCTACACCTTC
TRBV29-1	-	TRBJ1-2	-	CSAQETNYGCTF	-
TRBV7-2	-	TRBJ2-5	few	CASRPSHFQETQYF	TGTGCCAGCAGGCCCAGTCACTTCCAAGAGACCCAGTACTTC
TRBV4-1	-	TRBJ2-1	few	CASSQEVREQFF	TGCGCCAGCAGCCAAGAGGTACGTGAGCAGTTCTTC
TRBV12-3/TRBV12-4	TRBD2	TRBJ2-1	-	CASSRLAGNEQFF	TGTGCCAGCAGCCGACTAGCCGGCAATGAGCAGTTCTTC
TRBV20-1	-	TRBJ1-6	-	CSARDLYRSKYNSPLHF	TGCAGTGCTAGAGATTTGTACCGCTCAAAGTATAATTCACCCCTCCACTTT
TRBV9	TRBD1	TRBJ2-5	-	CASSGDRGSQETQYF	TGTGCCAGCAGCGGAGACAGGGGGTCCCAAGAGACCCAGTACTTC
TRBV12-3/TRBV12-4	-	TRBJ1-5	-	CASTLPNQPQHF	TGTGCCAGCACCCTACCGAATCAGCCCCAGCATTTT
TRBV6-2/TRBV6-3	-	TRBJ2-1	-	CASRPPESRASGEQFF	TGTGCCAGCAGACCCCCTGAGTCCCGAGCGAGCGGTGAGCAGTTCTTC
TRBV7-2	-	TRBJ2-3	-	CASSLSSQSTDTQYF	TGTGCCAGCAGCTTAAGTTCGCAGAGCACAGATACGCAGTATTTT
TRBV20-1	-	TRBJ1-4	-	CSARAQGTTNEKLFF	TGCAGTGCTAGAGCACAGGGCACAACTAATGAAAAACTGTTTTTT
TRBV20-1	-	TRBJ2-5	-	CSAISSRNMGYNEQYF	TGCAGCGCTATATCATCACGAAATATGGGCTACAATGAGCAGTACTTC